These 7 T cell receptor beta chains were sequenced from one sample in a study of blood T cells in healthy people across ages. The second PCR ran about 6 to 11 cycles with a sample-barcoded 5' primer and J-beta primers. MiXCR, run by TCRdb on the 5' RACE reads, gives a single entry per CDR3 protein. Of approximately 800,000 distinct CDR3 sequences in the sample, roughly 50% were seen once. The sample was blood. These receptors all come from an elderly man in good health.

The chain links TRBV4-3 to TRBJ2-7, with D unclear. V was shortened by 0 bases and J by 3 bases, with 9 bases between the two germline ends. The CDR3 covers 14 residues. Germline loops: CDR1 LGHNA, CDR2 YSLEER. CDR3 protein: CASSQETWSYEQYF. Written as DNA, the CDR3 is TGCGCCAGCAGCCAAGAAACTTGGAGCTACGAGCAGTACTTC.

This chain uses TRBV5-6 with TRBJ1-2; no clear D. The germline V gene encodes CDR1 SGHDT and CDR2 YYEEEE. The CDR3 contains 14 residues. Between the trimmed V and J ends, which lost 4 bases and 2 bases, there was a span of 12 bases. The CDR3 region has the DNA TGTGCCAGCAGCCGAAAGACGGACAACTATGGCTACACCTTC. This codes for CASSRKTDNYGYTF. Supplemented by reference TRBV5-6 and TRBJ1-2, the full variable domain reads DAGVTQSPTHLIKTRGQQVTLRCSPKSGHDTVSWYQQALGQGPQFIFQYYEEEERQRGNFPDRFSGHQFPNYSSELNVNALLLGDSALYLCASSRKTDNYGYTFGSGTRLTVV.

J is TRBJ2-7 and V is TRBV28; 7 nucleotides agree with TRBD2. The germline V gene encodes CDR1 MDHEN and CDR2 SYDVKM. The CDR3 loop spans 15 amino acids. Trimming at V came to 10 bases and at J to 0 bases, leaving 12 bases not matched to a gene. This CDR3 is CAIVQTGLPSYEQYF. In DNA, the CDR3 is TGTGCCATCGTGCAGACGGGACTACCCTCCTACGAGCAGTACTTC.

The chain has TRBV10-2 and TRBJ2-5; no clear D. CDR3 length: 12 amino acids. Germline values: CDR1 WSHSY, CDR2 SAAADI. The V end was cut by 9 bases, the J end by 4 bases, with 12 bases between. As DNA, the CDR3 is TGCGCCAGTCTCTCTGACCCAGAGACCCAGTACTTC. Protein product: CASLSDPETQYF.

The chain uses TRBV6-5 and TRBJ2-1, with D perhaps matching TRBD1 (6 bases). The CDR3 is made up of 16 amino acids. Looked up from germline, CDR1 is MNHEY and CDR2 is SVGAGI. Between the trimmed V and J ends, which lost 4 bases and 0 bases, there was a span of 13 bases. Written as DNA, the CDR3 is TGTGCCAGCAGTTCGAGGACAGCCAGCTCCTACAATGAGCAGTTCTTC. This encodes CASSSRTASSYNEQFF.

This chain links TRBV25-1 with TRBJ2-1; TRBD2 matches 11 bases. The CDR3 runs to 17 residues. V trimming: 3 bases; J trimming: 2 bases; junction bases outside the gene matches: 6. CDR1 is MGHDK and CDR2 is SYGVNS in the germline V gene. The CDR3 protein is CASSDTSGRPPYNEQFF. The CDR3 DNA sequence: TGTGCCAGCAGTGATACTAGCGGGAGACCCCCCTACAATGAGCAGTTCTTC.

CDR3 region: CATSRGPRGGQFF. DNA of the CDR3: TGTGCCACCAGCAGAGGACCCAGGGGAGGGCAGTTCTTC. This chain connects TRBV15 to TRBJ2-1; D is perhaps TRBD1 or TRBD2 (6 bases each). The V end lost 1 base, the J end lost 12 bases, and 13 bases lay between the germline ends. The CDR3 totals 13 residues. Germline lookup yields CDR1 LNHNV and CDR2 YYDKDF (reference sequence).